The 25 T cell receptor beta chains reported below all come from one sample, sequenced in a study of molecular identifiers for immune sequencing clone quantification. TCRdb passed the PCR reads through MiXCR, listing each CDR3 protein once. This table has under 600,000 distinct CDR3 sequences, about a fifth appearing once. Source material: naive CD8+ T cells from blood, with Jurkat cell RNA spiked in. Regarding subset: FACS-sorted CD8+CD4-CCR7+CD45RA+ naive T cells. The receptor set was obtained from a human donor in good health. Some libraries in this study had Jurkat cell RNA spiked in.

Comment on this clonotype: At one end the junction does not follow the germline gene, possibly because of a read error. The CDR3 loop is CAWTSGLADNERFF. The DNA of the CDR3 is TGTGCCTGGACGTCGGGACTAGCGGACAATGAGCGGTTCTTC. The rearrangement joins TRBV30 to TRBJ2-1, with 11 bases matching TRBD2. The CDR3 has 14 residues. From germline, CDR1 is GTSNPN and CDR2 SVGIG (reference sequence).

The chain joins TRBV19 to TRBJ1-4, with a weak D call TRBD1 (6 bases). The CDR3 runs to 17 residues. Germline V gives CDR1 LNHDA, CDR2 SQIVND (reference sequence). V was cut by 3 bases and J by 1 base, with 15 bases left in between. The CDR3, as DNA: TGTGCCAGTAGTATGTATGGCGTGGACAGAACTAATGAAAAACTGTTTTTT. This translates into CASSMYGVDRTNEKLFF. Supplemented by reference TRBV19 and TRBJ1-4, the full variable domain reads DGGITQSPKYLFRKEGQNVTLSCEQNLNHDAMYWYRQDPGQGLRLIYYSQIVNDFQKGDIAEGYSVSREKKESFPLTVTSAQKNPTAFYLCASSMYGVDRTNEKLFFGSGTQLSVL.

As concerns this clonotype: A much larger clone differs by one base, so this may be a read error. This chain links TRBV27 with TRBJ1-1; D gene uncertain. Per the germline V gene, CDR1 is MNHEY and CDR2 is SMNVEV (reference sequence). This CDR3 has 12 residues. The CDR3 spells CTSGDGGTEAFF. CDR3 nucleotide sequence: TGTACCAGCGGAGACGGCGGGACTGAAGCTTTCTTT.

About this clonotype itself: The conserved phenylalanine or tryptophan is not found at the CDR3 terminus, so this likely reflects a read error. The DNA is left out, because the CDR3 cannot be placed on it with certainty; the CDR3 is given as TCRdb lists it. V gene TRBV3-2 combines with J gene TRBJ2-5; the DNA was not compared with TRBD1, the D call given in the table. TRBV3-2 is a recognized pseudogene. Ends included, the CDR3 has 13 residues. The CDR3 sequence is CASSEDSQETQYL.

The chain joins TRBV27 to TRBJ2-7, with a weak D call TRBD1 (5 bases). With 6 bases removed from V and 2 bases from J, the gap between germline ends came to 17 bases. Per germline, CDR1 MNHEY and CDR2 SMNVEV (reference sequence). The CDR3 consists of 15 residues. The CDR3 DNA reads as TGTGCCAGCAGGATCCACGATCAGGGAACCTACGAGCAGTACTTC. Its translation: CASRIHDQGTYEQYF.

The chain uses TRBV6-2 or TRBV6-3 and TRBJ1-1; D call uncertain. The V gene lost 0 bases and the J gene lost 3 bases, with 14 bases spanning the gap. Germline CDR1 and CDR2: MNHEY and SVGEGT. CDR3 length: 16 amino acids. CDR3 residues: CASSYSLWEMDTEAFF. Written as DNA, the CDR3 is TGTGCCAGCAGTTACTCCCTGTGGGAAATGGACACTGAAGCTTTCTTT.

V gene TRBV6-6 combines with J gene TRBJ2-7; D remains unclear. Germline values: CDR1 MNHNY, CDR2 SVGAGI (reference sequence). This CDR3 contains 12 residues. Trimming left V 2 bases short and J 6 bases short, with 8 bases between. DNA of the CDR3: TGTGCCAGCAGTTACGTCCAGGTCGAGCAGTACTTC. It encodes CASSYVQVEQYF.

The rearrangement links TRBV19 to TRBJ1-1; D uncertain. Deletions cut 0 bases from V and 5 bases from J, with 13 bases between. This CDR3 is built from 15 residues. Germline V lookup: CDR1 LNHDA, CDR2 SQIVND (reference sequence). The CDR3 protein is CASSIDDGRRTEAFF. The CDR3 region has the DNA TGTGCCAGTAGTATAGATGATGGGAGAAGAACTGAAGCTTTCTTT. The full variable domain, with the rest looked up from reference TRBV19 and TRBJ1-1, is DGGITQSPKYLFRKEGQNVTLSCEQNLNHDAMYWYRQDPGQGLRLIYYSQIVNDFQKGDIAEGYSVSREKKESFPLTVTSAQKNPTAFYLCASSIDDGRRTEAFFGQGTRLTVV.

On this clonotype itself: With a much larger clone just one base away, this may be a read error. The rearrangement joins TRBV13 to TRBJ2-7; 11 bases agree with TRBD2. There are 12 residues in the CDR3. Germline CDR1 and CDR2: PRHDT and FYEKMQ (reference sequence). The CDR3 here is CASSSTSGGLHF. DNA of the CDR3: TGTGCCAGCAGCTCTACTAGCGGGGGCCTACACTTC.

In this sample, this clonotype turned up many times. One junction end disagrees with the germline gene, perhaps due to a read error. V is TRBV6-5 and J is TRBJ2-7; D is possibly TRBD1 (5 bases). CDR1 is MNHEY and CDR2 is SVGAGI in the germline V gene. CDR3 length equals 12 residues. Here the CDR3 reads CASRGPRLTPHF. The CDR3 DNA is TGTGCCAGCAGGGGGCCTCGACTCACCCCCCACTTC.

This clonotype has a count of ten or more. The genes are TRBV5-6 and TRBJ1-5; the match to TRBD1 covers 9 bases. Germline values: CDR1 SGHDT, CDR2 YYEEEE. The length of the CDR3 is 14 residues. After removal of 0 bases from V and 8 bases from J, the junction contained 3 bases not matched to a gene. CDR3 amino acids: CASSLEGQGEPQHF. The CDR3 coding sequence is TGTGCCAGCAGCTTGGAGGGACAGGGCGAGCCCCAGCATTTT.

The rearrangement links TRBV10-1 to TRBJ2-2; no clear D. V lost 0 bases and J lost 9, with 8 bases in between. Germline values: CDR1 WNHNN, CDR2 SYGVQD (reference sequence). The CDR3 sequence is 13 residues long. The CDR3 protein is CASSESRTRELFF. Written as DNA, the CDR3 is TGCGCCAGCAGTGAGTCCCGAACCAGGGAGCTGTTTTTT.

This clonotype came up many times. The V call is TRBV12-3 or TRBV12-4, the J call TRBJ2-5, with D possibly being TRBD2 (6 bases). CDR3 size: 15 residues. The V gene lost 1 base and the J gene lost 2 bases, with 11 bases spanning the gap. Here the CDR3 reads CASSLGGAVQETQYF. CDR3 sequence (DNA): TGTGCCAGCAGTTTAGGCGGGGCAGTTCAAGAGACCCAGTACTTC.

The V call is TRBV2, the J call TRBJ1-4; maybe TRBD1 (5 bases). Trimming removed 8 bases at V and 4 bases at J, with 11 bases between. Germline values: CDR1 SNHLY, CDR2 FYNNEI. The CDR3 consists of 13 residues. The CDR3: CASVTEDNEKLFF. DNA for the CDR3: TGTGCCAGCGTGACAGAGGATAATGAAAAACTGTTTTTT.

A few counts support this clonotype. Being one base from a much bigger clone, this may be a read error. The chain uses TRBV14 and TRBJ2-2, with D possibly TRBD1 on 6 matching bases. The CDR3 contains 17 residues. Per the germline V gene, CDR1 is SGHDN and CDR2 is FVKESK. The CDR3 DNA follows: TGTACCAGCAGCCAAGTACTTTGGACAGAGAACACCGGGGAGCTGTTTTTT. The encoded protein is CTSSQVLWTENTGELFF.

As to this clonotype: A much larger clone lies one base from this, so it may be a read error. The rearrangement joins TRBV29-1 to TRBJ1-4; D is perhaps TRBD1 (6 bases). This CDR3 is built from 14 residues. CDR1 SQVTM and CDR2 ANQGSEA come from the germline V gene. CDR3 in DNA: TGCAGCGTCCAAACAGGGATGGGGAATGAAAAACAGTTTTTT. Its protein is CSVQTGMGNEKQFF. Combining the CDR3 with reference TRBV29-1 and TRBJ1-4 gives the whole variable domain SAVISQKPSRDICQRGTSLTIQCQVDSQVTMMFWYRQQPGQSLTLIATANQGSEATYESGFVIDKFPISRPNLTFSTLTVSNMSPEDSSIYLCSVQTGMGNEKQFFGSGTQLSVL.

The chain links TRBV29-1 to TRBJ1-4, with 10 bases identical to TRBD1. The CDR3 is made up of 13 amino acids. Trimming took 5 bases from V and 7 from J; bases not matched to a gene: 4. The V gene's germline CDR1 is SQVTM and CDR2 ANQGSEA. The CDR3 loop is CSVSRTGGEKLFF. CDR3 DNA sequence: TGCAGCGTTAGTCGGACAGGGGGTGAAAAACTGTTTTTT. Full variable domain (remainder filled in from reference TRBV29-1 and TRBJ1-4): SAVISQKPSRDICQRGTSLTIQCQVDSQVTMMFWYRQQPGQSLTLIATANQGSEATYESGFVIDKFPISRPNLTFSTLTVSNMSPEDSSIYLCSVSRTGGEKLFFGSGTQLSVL.

In this sample, this clonotype turned up many times. The chain combines TRBV2 with TRBJ2-3; TRBD2 might be the D (7 bases). Germline loops: CDR1 SNHLY, CDR2 FYNNEI. The CDR3 is made up of 17 amino acids. Trimming took off 4 bases at V and 4 bases at J, with 21 bases between the two ends. The CDR3 loop is CASSVTTGGGGPDTQYF. CDR3 DNA: TGTGCCAGCAGTGTCACAACTGGCGGGGGCGGGCCAGATACGCAGTATTTT.

The rearrangement links TRBV5-1 to TRBJ1-4; 9 bases line up with TRBD1. From germline, CDR1 is SGHRS and CDR2 YFSETQ. V lost 0 bases and J lost 8; bases outside the gene matches: 14. The CDR3 length is 18 residues. CDR3 residues: CASSLAGGQGIFQEKLFF. CDR3 bases: TGCGCCAGCAGCTTGGCCGGGGGACAGGGTATATTTCAGGAAAAACTGTTTTTT.

In regard to this clonotype: A read error may be the cause here, since a much bigger clone is one base away. The genes are TRBV4-3 and TRBJ2-7; tentatively, D is TRBD2 (6 bases). CDR3 length equals 14 residues. Germline CDR1 is LGHNA and CDR2 is YSLEER. CDR3 in amino acids: CASSPGTVTYGQYF. CDR3 in DNA: TGCGCCAGCAGCCCTGGGACTGTAACCTACGGGCAGTACTTC.

This clonotype was seen many times. The chain joins TRBV4-2 to TRBJ2-3; tentative D call: TRBD1 (5 bases). The CDR3 totals 14 residues. The V gene lost 3 bases and the J gene lost 4 bases, with 11 bases spanning the gap. Germline values: CDR1 LGHNA, CDR2 YNFKEQ. The CDR3 region has the DNA TGTGCCAGCAGCCAGCAGGGTAGCTCAGATACGCAGTATTTT. As protein: CASSQQGSSDTQYF.

For this clonotype: A junction boundary mismatches the germline segment, possibly from a read error. This chain joins TRBV6-5 and TRBJ2-5, with D possibly being TRBD1 or TRBD2 (6 bases each). Germline V gene lookup returns CDR1 MNHEY and CDR2 SVGAGI. CDR3 size: 13 residues. CDR3 bases: TGTGCCAGCAGCCGCGGGACACAAGAAACCCAGTACTTC. This sequence encodes CASSRGTQETQYF.

This chain links TRBV4-1 with TRBJ1-2; 10 nucleotides align to TRBD1. V lost 0 bases, J lost 7 bases, and 5 bases stayed unmatched. From germline, CDR1 is MGHRA and CDR2 YSYEKL. The CDR3 contains 15 residues. CDR3 in DNA: TGCGCCAGCAGCCAAGAAGGGACAGGGGCATCTGGCTACACCTTC. This encodes CASSQEGTGASGYTF.

This clonotype was found many times. The chain is built from TRBV4-1 and TRBJ1-1, with TRBD1 as a possible D gene (5 bases). Germline lookup yields CDR1 MGHRA and CDR2 YSYEKL. CDR3 length: 18 amino acids. V was cut by 3 bases and J by 4 bases, with 24 bases left in between. CDR3 sequence (DNA): TGCGCCAGCAGCCATCCTTTGGGGGTGGCAGACTTAGGCACTGAAGCTTTCTTT. Translation: CASSHPLGVADLGTEAFF.

In this sample, this clonotype turned up many times. V usage is TRBV2 and J usage is TRBJ2-1, with unresolved D. Per germline, CDR1 SNHLY and CDR2 FYNNEI. There are 14 residues in the CDR3. Trimming left V 3 bases short and J 5 bases short, with 11 bases between. The CDR3 DNA follows: TGTGCCAGCAGTGACCACGCTAACGACAATGAGCAGTTCTTC. Its protein is CASSDHANDNEQFF.